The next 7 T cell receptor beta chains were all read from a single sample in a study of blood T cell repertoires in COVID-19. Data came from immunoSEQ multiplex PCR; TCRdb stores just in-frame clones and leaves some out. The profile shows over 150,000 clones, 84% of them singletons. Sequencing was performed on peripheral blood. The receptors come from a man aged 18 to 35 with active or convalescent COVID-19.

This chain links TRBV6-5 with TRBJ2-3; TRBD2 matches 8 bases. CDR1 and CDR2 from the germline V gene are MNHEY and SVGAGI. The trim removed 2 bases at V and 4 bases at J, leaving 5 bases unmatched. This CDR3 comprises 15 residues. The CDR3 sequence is CASSYEAGGPDTQYF. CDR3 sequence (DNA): TGTGCCAGCAGTTACGAGGCGGGGGGTCCAGATACGCAGTATTTT.

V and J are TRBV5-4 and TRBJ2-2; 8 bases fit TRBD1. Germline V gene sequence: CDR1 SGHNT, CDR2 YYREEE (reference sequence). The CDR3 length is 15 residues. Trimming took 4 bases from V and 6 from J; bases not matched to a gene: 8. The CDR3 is CASSTQGAGSGELFF. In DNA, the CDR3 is TGTGCCAGCAGCACCCAGGGGGCAGGGTCCGGGGAGCTGTTTTTT.

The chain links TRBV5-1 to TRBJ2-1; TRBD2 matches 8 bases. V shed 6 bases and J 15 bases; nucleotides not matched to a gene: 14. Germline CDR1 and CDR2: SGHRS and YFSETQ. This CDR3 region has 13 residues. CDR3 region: CASNSGGDYGSFF. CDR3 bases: TGCGCCAGCAACTCGGGAGGGGACTACGGTTCGTTCTTC.

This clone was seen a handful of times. The CDR3 DNA is TGTGCCAGCTCCCGCGAGGGAGGGTGGACTGAAGCTTTCTTT. Its translation: CASSREGGWTEAFF. The chain couples TRBV6-5 to TRBJ1-1; D call uncertain. The CDR3 sequence is 14 residues long. V gave up 8 bases and J gave up 5 bases, with 18 bases separating them. Per germline, CDR1 MNHEY and CDR2 SVGAGI.

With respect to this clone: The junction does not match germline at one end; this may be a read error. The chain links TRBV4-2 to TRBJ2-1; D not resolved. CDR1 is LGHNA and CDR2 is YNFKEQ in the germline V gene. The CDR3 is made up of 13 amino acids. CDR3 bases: TGTGCCAGCAGCCAAGTTCTCTACAGTGAGCAGTTCTTC. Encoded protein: CASSQVLYSEQFF.

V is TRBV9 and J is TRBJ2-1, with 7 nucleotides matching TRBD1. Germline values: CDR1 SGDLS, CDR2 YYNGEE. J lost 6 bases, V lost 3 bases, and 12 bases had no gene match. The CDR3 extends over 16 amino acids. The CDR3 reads CASSGSTGARINEQFF. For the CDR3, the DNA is TGTGCCAGCAGCGGATCCACAGGGGCTAGGATCAATGAGCAGTTCTTC.

The CDR3: CASSVSSGSTGELFF. In DNA form, the CDR3 reads TGTGCCAGCAGCGTGTCTAGCGGGAGTACCGGGGAGCTGTTTTTT. The chain has TRBV9 and TRBJ2-2, with 10 bases aligning to TRBD2. The CDR3 is 15 residues long. V lost 2 bases, J lost 5 bases, and 3 bases stayed unmatched. CDR1 is SGDLS and CDR2 is YYNGEE in the germline V gene.